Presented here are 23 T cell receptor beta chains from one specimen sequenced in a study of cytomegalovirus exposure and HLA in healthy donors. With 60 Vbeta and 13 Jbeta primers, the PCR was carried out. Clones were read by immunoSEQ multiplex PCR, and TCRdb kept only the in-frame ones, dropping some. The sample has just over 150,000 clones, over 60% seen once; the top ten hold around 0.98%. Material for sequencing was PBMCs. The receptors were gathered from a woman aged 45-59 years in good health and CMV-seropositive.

The CDR3 here is CASSPISQGNQPQHF. CDR3 in DNA: TGTGCCAGCAGCCCCATTTCCCAGGGCAATCAGCCCCAGCATTTT. V gene TRBV7-2 combines with J gene TRBJ1-5; D is unresolved. Germline V gene lookup returns CDR1 SGHTA and CDR2 FQGNSA. The CDR3 loop spans 15 amino acids. Trimming took off 5 bases at V and 2 bases at J, with 13 bases between the two ends.

CDR3 protein: CASSYGDRYNEQFF. The CDR3 bases are TGTGCCAGCAGTTACGGGGACAGATACAATGAGCAGTTCTTC. This chain connects TRBV6-5 to TRBJ2-1; 7 bases align to TRBD1. The CDR3 contains 14 residues. Germline V gene lookup returns CDR1 MNHEY and CDR2 SVGAGI. V lost 2 bases and J lost 4; bases outside the gene matches: 2.

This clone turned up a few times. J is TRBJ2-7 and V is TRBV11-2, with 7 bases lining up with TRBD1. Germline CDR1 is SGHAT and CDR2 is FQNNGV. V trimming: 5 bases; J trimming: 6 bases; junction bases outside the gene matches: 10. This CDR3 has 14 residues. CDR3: CASSPRTGLREQYF. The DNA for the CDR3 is TGTGCCAGCAGCCCCCGGACAGGATTACGCGAGCAGTACTTC. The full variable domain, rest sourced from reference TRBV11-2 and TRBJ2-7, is EAGVAQSPRYKIIEKRQSVAFWCNPISGHATLYWYQQILGQGPKLLIQFQNNGVVDDSQLPKDRFSAERLKGVDSTLKIQPAKLEDSAVYLCASSPRTGLREQYFGPGTRLTVT.

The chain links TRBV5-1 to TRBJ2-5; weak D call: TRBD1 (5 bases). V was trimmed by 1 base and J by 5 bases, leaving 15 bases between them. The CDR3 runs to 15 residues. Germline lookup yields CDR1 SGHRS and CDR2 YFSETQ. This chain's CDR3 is CASSLSGMKVETQYF. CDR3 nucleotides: TGCGCCAGCAGCTTGTCAGGGATGAAGGTTGAGACCCAGTACTTC.

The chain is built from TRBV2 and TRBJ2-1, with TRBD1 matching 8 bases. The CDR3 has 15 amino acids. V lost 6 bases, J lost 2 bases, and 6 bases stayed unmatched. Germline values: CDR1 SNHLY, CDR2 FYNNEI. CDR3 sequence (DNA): TGTGCCAGCAGCCGAGGACAGGGACCCTACAATGAGCAGTTCTTC. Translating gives CASSRGQGPYNEQFF. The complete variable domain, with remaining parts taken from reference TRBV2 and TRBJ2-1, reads EPEVTQTPSHQVTQMGQEVILRCVPISNHLYFYWYRQILGQKVEFLVSFYNNEISEKSEIFDDQFSVERPDGSNFTLKIRSTKLEDSAMYFCASSRGQGPYNEQFFGPGTRLTVL.

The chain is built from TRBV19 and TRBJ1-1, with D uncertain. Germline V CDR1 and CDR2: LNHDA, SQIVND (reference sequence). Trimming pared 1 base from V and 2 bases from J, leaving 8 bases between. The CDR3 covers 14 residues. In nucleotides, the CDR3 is TGTGCCAGTAGTATAGGTGGGAGAAACACTGAAGCTTTCTTT. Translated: CASSIGGRNTEAFF.

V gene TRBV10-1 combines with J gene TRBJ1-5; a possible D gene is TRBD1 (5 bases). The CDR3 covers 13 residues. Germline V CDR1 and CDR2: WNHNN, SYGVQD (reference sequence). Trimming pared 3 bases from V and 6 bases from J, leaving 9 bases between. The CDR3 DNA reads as TGCGCCAGCAGTGACCCAGGGTCTCAGCCCCAGCATTTT. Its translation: CASSDPGSQPQHF.

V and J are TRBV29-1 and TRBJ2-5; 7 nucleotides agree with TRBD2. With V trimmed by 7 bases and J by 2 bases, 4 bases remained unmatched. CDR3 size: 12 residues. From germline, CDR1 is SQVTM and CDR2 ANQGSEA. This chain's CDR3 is CSARGVQETQYF. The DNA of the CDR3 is TGCAGCGCACGGGGGGTTCAAGAGACCCAGTACTTC.

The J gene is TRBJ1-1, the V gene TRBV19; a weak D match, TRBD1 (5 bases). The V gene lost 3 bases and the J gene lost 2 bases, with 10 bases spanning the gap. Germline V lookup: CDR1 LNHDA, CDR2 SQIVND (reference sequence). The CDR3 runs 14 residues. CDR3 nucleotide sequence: TGTGCCAGTAGTATTTGGGGGGACAACACTGAAGCTTTCTTT. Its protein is CASSIWGDNTEAFF.

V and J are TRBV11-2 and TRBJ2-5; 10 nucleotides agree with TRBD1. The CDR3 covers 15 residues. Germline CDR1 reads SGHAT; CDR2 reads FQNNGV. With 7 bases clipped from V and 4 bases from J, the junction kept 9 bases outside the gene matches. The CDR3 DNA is TGTGCCAGCACCGGGACAGGGGACTTTCGAGAGACCCAGTACTTC. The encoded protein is CASTGTGDFRETQYF.

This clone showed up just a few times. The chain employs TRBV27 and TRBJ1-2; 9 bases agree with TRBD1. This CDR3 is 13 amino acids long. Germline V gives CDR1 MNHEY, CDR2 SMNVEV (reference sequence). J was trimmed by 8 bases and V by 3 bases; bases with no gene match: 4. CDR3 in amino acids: CASSFDRGDGYTF. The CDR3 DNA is TGTGCCAGCAGTTTTGACAGGGGGGACGGCTACACCTTC.

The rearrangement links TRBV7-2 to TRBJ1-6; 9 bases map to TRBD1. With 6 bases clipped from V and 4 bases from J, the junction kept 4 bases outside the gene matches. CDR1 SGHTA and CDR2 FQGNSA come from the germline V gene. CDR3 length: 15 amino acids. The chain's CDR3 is CASRPGQGYNSPLHF. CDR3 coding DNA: TGTGCCAGCAGACCGGGACAGGGATATAATTCACCCCTCCACTTT.

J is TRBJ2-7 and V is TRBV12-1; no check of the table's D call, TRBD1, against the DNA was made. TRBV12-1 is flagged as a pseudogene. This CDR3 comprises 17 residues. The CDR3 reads CASSFAVGGQGVNEQYF. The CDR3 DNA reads TGTGCCAGCAGCTTTGCGGTGGGGGGACAGGGGGTGAACGAGCAGTACTTC.

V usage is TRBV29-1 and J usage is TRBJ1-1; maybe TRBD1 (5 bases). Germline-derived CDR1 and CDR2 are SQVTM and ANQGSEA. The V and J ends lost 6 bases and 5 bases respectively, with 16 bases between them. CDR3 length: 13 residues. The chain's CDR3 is CSVVRETGTEAFF. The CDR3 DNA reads TGCAGCGTGGTCAGGGAAACGGGTACTGAAGCTTTCTTT.

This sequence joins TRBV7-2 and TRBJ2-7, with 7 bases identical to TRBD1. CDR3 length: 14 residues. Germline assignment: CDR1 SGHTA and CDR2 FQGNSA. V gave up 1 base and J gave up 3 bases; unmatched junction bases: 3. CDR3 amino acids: CASSLEGTVYEQYF. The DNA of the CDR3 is TGTGCCAGCAGCTTAGAGGGGACAGTCTACGAGCAGTACTTC.

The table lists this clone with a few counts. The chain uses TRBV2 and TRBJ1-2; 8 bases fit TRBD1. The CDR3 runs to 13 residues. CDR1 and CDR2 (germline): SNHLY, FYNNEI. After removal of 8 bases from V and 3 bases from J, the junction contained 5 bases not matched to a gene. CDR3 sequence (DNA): TGTGCCAGCCAGGGGACAGGAGACTATGGCTACACCTTC. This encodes CASQGTGDYGYTF.

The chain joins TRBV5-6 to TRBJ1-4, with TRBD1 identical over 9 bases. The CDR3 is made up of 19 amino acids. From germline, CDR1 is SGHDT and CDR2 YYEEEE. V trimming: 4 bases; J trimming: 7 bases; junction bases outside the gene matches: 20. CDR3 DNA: TGTGCCAGCAGCCGTGGGCGGGGGACAGGGACAAGGTCGGGTGAAAAACTGTTTTTT. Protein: CASSRGRGTGTRSGEKLFF.

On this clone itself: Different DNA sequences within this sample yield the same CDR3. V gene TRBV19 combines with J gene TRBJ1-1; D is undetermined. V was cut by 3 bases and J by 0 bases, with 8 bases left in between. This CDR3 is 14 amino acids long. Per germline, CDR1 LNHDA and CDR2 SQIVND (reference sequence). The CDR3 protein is CASSMGGLNTEAFF. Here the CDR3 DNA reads TGTGCCAGTAGTATGGGAGGGTTGAACACTGAAGCTTTCTTT. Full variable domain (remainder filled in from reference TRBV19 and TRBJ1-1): DGGITQSPKYLFRKEGQNVTLSCEQNLNHDAMYWYRQDPGQGLRLIYYSQIVNDFQKGDIAEGYSVSREKKESFPLTVTSAQKNPTAFYLCASSMGGLNTEAFFGQGTRLTVV.

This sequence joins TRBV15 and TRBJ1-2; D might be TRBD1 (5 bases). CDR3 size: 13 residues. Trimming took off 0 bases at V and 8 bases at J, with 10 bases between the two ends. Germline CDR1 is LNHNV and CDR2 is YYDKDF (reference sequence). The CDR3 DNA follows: TGTGCCACCAGCAGAGAGACAGTCGGAGGCTACACCTTC. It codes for CATSRETVGGYTF.

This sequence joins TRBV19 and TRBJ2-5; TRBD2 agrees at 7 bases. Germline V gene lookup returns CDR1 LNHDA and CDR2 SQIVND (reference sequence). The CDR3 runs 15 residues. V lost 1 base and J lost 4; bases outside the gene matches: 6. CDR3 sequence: CASSIADSGGETQYF. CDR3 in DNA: TGTGCCAGTAGTATAGCGGATTCGGGGGGAGAGACCCAGTACTTC. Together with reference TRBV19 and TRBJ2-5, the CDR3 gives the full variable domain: DGGITQSPKYLFRKEGQNVTLSCEQNLNHDAMYWYRQDPGQGLRLIYYSQIVNDFQKGDIAEGYSVSREKKESFPLTVTSAQKNPTAFYLCASSIADSGGETQYFGPGTRLLVL.

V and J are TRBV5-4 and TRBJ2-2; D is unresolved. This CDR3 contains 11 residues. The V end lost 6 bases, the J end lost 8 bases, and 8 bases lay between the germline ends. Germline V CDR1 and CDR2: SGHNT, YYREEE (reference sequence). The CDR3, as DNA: TGTGCCAGCACCCTAGGAGGGGAGCTGTTTTTT. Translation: CASTLGGELFF.

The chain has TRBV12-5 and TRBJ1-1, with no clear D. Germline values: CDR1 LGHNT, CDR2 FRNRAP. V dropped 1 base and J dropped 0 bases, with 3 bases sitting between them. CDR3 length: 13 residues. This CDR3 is CASGLAMNTEAFF. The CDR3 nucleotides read TGTGCTAGTGGTTTGGCCATGAACACTGAAGCTTTCTTT. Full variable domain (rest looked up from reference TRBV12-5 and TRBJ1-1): DARVTQTPRHKVTEMGQEVTMRCQPILGHNTVFWYRQTMMQGLELLAYFRNRAPLDDSGMPKDRFSAEMPDATLATLKIQPSEPRDSAVYFCASGLAMNTEAFFGQGTRLTVV.

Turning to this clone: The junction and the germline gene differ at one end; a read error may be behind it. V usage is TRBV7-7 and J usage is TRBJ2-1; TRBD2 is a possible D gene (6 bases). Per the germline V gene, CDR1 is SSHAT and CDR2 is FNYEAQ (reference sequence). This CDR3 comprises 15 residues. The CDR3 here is CASSRGMSSYNEQFF. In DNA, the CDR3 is TGTGCTAGCAGCCGGGGGATGAGCTCCTACAATGAGCAGTTCTTC.